This note documents a single T cell receptor (beta chain) sequence. Its matching antigen is unknown. The CDR3 spans 13 residues. Trimming shortened V by 6 bases and J by 4 bases, and 10 bases separated the two germline ends. Germline loops: CDR1 LNHDA, CDR2 SQIVND (reference sequence). This specimen belongs to a study of cytomegalovirus exposure and HLA in healthy donors. Study context: Just over 80% of approximately 400 genotyped donors fell in the Caucasian-associated ancestry cluster. Study-level results: In a later analysis, a missense DCLRE1C variant was linked to TCR beta V- and J-gene trimming. Later analysis found that TCR beta chains associated with HLA were more clonally expanded than other, equally common chains.

PCR used 60 Vbeta primers and 13 Jbeta primers. Method: immunoSEQ multiplex PCR; TCRdb's copy keeps in-frame clones and lacks some. Among over 200,000 clones listed, almost 80% were seen once. The clonotype was recovered from a male donor in good health and CMV-seronegative. The chain employs TRBV19 and TRBJ2-1; D not certain. The sequenced sample was PBMCs. The CDR3 bases are TGTGCCAGTAGCACCCAGTTGTACAATGAGCAGTTCTTC. It specifies CASSTQLYNEQFF.